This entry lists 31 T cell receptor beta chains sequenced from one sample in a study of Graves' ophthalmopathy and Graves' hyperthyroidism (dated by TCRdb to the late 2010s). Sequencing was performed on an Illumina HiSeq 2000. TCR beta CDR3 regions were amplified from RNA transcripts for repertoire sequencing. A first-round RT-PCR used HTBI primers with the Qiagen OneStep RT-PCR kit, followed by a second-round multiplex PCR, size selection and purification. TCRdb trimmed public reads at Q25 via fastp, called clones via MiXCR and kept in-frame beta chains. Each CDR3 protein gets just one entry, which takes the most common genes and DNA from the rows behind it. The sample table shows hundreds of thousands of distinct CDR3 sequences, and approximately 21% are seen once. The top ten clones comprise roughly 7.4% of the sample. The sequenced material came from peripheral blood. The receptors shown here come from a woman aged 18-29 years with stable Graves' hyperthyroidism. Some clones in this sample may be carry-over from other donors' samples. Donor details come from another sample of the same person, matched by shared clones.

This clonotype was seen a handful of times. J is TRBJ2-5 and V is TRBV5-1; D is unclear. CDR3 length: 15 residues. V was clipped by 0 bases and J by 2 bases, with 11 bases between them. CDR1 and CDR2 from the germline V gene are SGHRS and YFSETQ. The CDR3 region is CASSLAGQLQETQYF. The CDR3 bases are TGCGCCAGCAGCTTGGCGGGTCAGCTTCAAGAGACCCAGTACTTC.

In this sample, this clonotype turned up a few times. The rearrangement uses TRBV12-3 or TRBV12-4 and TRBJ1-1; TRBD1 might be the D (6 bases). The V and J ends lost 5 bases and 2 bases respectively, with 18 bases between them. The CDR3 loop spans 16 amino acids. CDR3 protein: CASSRFAQGSNTEAFF. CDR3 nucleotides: TGTGCCAGCAGTCGTTTCGCCCAGGGGTCTAACACTGAAGCTTTCTTT.

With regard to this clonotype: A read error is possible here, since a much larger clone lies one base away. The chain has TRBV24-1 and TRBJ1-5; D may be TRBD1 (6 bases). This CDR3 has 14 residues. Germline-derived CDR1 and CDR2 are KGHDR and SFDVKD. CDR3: CATRDRGGRQPQHF. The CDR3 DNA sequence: TGTGCCACCCGTGATCGAGGGGGACGGCAGCCCCAGCATTTT.

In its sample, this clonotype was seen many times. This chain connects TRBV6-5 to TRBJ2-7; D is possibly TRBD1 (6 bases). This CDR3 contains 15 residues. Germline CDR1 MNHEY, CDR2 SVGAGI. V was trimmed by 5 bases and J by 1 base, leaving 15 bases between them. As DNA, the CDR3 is TGTGCCAGCAGTATGGACAGCTTAGGGTCCTACGAGCAGTACTTC. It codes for CASSMDSLGSYEQYF.

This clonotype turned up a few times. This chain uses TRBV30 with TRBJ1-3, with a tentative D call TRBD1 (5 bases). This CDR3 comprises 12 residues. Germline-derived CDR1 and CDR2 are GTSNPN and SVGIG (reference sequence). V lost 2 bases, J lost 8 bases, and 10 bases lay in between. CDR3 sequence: CAWSPGADTIYF. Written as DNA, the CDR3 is TGTGCCTGGAGTCCCGGGGCCGACACCATATATTTT.

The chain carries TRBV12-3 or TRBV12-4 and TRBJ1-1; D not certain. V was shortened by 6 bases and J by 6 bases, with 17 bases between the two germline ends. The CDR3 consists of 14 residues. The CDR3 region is CASRSPSLAPEAFF. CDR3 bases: TGTGCCAGCAGGTCGCCTTCCCTGGCCCCTGAAGCTTTCTTT.

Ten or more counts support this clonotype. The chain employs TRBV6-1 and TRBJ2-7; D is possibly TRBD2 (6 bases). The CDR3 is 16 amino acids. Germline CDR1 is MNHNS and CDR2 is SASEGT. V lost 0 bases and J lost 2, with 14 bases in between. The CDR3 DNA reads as TGTGCCAGCAGTGAAGCGGGAGGCCACTCAACCTACGAGCAGTACTTC. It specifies CASSEAGGHSTYEQYF.

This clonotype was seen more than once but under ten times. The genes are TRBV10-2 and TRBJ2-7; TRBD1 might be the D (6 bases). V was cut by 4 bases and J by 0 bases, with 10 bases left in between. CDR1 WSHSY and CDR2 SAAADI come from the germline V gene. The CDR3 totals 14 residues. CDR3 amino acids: CASSGTQGSYEQYF. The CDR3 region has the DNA TGCGCCAGCAGTGGGACACAGGGCTCCTACGAGCAGTACTTC.

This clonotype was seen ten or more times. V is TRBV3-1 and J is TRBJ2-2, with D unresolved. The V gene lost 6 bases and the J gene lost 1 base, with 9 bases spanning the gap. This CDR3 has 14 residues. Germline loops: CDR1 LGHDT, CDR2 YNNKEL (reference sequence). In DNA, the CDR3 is TGTGCCAGCAGAGAGGATCTGAACACCGGGGAGCTGTTTTTT. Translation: CASREDLNTGELFF.

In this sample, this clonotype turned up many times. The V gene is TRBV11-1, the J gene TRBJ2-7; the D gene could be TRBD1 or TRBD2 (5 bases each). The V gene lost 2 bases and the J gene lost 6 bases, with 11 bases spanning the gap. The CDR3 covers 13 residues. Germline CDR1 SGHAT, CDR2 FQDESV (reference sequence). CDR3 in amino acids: CASSLIGGGEQYF. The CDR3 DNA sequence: TGTGCCAGCAGCTTAATTGGTGGGGGCGAGCAGTACTTC.

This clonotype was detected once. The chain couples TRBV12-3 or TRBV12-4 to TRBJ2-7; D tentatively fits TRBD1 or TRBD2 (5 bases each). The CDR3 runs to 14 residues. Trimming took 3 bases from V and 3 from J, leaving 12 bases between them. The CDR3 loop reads CASSFGAGFYEQYF. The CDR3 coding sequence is TGTGCCAGCAGTTTTGGGGCGGGTTTCTACGAGCAGTACTTC.

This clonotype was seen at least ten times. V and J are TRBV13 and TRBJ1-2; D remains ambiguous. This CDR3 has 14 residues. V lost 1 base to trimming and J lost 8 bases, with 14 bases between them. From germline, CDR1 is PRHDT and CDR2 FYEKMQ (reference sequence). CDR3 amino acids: CASSLDLKAKGYTF. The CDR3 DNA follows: TGTGCCAGCAGCTTAGACCTCAAGGCGAAAGGCTACACCTTC.

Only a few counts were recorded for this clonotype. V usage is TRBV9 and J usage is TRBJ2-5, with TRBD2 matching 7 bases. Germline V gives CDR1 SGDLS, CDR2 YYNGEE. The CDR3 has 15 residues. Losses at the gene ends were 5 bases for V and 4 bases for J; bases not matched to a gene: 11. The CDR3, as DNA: TGTGCCAGCAGTAGAGCGGGGCGGGTTGGAGAGACCCAGTACTTC. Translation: CASSRAGRVGETQYF.

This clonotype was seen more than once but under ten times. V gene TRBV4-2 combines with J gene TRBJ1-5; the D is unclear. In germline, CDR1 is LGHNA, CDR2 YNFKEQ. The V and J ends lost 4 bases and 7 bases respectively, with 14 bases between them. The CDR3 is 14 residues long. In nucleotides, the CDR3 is TGTGCCAGCAGCCCCGTTGTTCAAGTACAGCCCCAGCATTTT. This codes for CASSPVVQVQPQHF.

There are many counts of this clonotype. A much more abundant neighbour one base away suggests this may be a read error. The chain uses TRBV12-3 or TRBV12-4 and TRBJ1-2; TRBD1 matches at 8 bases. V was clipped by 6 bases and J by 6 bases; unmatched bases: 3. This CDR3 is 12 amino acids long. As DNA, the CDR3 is TGTGCCAGCAGCACGGACAGGGATGGCTACACCTTC. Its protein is CASSTDRDGYTF.

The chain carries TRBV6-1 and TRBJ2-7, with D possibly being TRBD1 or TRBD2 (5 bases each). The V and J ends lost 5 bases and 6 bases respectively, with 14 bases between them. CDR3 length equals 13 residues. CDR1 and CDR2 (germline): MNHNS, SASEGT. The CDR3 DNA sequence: TGTGCCAGCAGTAGGGGACCTTCTTTCGAGCAGTACTTC. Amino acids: CASSRGPSFEQYF.

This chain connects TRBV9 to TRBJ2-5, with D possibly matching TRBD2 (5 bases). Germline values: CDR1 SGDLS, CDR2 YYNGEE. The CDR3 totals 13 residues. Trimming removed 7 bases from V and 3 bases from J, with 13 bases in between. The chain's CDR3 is CASGMTTEETQYF. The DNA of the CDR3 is TGTGCCAGCGGCATGACTACCGAAGAGACCCAGTACTTC.

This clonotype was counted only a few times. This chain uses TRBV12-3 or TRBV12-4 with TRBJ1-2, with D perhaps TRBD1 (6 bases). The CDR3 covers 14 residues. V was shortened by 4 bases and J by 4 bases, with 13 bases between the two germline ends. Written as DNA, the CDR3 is TGTGCCAGCAGTTCCATTGACAGGAGCTATGGCTACACCTTC. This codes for CASSSIDRSYGYTF.

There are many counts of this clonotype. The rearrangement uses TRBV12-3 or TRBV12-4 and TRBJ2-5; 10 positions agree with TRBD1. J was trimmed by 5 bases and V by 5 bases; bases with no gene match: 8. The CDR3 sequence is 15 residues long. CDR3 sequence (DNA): TGTGCCAGCAGTCGACCGGGACAGGGGTGGGAGACCCAGTACTTC. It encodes CASSRPGQGWETQYF.

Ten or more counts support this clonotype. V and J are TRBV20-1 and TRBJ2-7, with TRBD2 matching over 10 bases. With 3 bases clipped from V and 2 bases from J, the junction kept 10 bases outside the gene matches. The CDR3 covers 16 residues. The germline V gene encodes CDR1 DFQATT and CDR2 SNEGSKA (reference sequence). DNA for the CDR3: TGCAGTGCTAGGGGCTCCGGGACTAGCGCGGCCTACGAGCAGTACTTC. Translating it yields CSARGSGTSAAYEQYF.

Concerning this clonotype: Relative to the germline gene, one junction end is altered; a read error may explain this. The CDR3 DNA reads TGTGCCAGCTCAGCACCCGGAGGGGGCTACACCTTC. Amino acid sequence: CASSAPGGGYTF. The rearrangement uses TRBV18 and TRBJ1-2; D not resolved. Germline V lookup: CDR1 KGHSH, CDR2 LQKENI. The CDR3 has 12 amino acids. The full variable domain, in which reference TRBV18 and TRBJ1-2 provide the parts outside the CDR3, is NAGVMQNPRHLVRRRGQEARLRCSPMKGHSHVYWYRQLPEEGLKFMVYLQKENIIDESGMPKERFSAEFPKEGPSILRIQQVVRGDSAAYFCASSAPGGGYTFGSGTRLTVV.

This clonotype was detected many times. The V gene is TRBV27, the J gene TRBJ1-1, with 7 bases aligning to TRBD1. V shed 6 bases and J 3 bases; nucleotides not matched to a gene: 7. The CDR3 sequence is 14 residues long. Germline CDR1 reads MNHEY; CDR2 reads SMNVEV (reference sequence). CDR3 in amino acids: CASRTTGWYTEAFF. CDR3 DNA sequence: TGTGCCAGCAGGACGACAGGGTGGTACACTGAAGCTTTCTTT.

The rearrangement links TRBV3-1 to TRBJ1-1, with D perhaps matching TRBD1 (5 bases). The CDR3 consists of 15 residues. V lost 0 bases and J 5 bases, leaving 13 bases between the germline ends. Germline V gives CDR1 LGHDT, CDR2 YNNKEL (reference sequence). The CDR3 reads CASSQESIGVTEAFF. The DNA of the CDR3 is TGTGCCAGCAGCCAAGAATCCATAGGGGTAACTGAAGCTTTCTTT.

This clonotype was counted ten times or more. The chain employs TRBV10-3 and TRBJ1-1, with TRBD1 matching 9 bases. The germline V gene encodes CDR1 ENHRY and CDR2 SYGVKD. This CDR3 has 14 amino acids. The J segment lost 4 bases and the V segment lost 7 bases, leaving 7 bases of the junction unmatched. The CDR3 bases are TGTGCCATCACCGAGGGACAGGGAGGCACTGAAGCTTTCTTT. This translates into CAITEGQGGTEAFF.

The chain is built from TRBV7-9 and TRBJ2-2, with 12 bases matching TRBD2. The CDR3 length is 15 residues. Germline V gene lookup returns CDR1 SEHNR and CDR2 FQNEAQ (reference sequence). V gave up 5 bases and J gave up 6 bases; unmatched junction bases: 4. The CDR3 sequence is CASSRTSGISGELFF. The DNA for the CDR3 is TGTGCCAGCAGCCGGACTAGCGGGATCTCCGGGGAGCTGTTTTTT.

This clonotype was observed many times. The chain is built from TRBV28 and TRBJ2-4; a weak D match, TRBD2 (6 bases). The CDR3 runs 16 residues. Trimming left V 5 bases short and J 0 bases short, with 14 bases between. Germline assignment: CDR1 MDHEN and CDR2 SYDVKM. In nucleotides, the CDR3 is TGTGCCAGCAGTCTCCCTAGCGATCTAGCCAAAAACATTCAGTACTTC. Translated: CASSLPSDLAKNIQYF.

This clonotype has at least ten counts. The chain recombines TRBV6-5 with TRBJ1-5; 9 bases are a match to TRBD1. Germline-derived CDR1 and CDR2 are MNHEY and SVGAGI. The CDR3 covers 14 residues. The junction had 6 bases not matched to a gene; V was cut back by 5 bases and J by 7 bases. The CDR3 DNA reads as TGTGCCAGCAGTAACAGGGGGCTCGGGCAGCCCCAGCATTTT. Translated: CASSNRGLGQPQHF.

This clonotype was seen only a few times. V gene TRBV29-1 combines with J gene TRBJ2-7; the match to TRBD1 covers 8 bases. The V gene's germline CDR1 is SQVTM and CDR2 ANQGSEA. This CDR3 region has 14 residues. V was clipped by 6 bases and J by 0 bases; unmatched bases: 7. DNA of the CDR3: TGCAGCGTGATAAGGGACAGGTTCTCCTACGAGCAGTACTTC. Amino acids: CSVIRDRFSYEQYF.

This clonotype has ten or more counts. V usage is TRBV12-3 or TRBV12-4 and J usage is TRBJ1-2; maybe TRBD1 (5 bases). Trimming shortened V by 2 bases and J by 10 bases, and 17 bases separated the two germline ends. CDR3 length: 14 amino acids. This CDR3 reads CASSLTGLTQDYTF. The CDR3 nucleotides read TGTGCCAGCAGTTTAACGGGACTAACTCAGGACTACACCTTC.

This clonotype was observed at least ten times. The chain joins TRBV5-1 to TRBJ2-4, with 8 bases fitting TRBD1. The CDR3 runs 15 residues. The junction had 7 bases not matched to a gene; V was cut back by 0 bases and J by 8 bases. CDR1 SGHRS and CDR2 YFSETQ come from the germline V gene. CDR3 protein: CASSLARQGADIQYF. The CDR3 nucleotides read TGCGCCAGCAGCTTGGCGAGGCAGGGGGCGGACATTCAGTACTTC.

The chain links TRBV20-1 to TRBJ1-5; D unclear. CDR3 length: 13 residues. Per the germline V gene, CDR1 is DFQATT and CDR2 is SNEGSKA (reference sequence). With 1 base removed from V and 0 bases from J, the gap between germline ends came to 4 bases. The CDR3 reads CSARVYSNQPQHF. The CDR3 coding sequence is TGCAGTGCTAGAGTTTATAGCAATCAGCCCCAGCATTTT.